This entry lists 27 T cell receptor beta chains sequenced from one sample in a study of T-cell reconstitution after alpha-beta-depleted transplantation in children (dated by TCRdb to about 2016). The library came from PCR. Sequenced on an Illumina HiSeq 2500. TCR library preparation used molecular barcoding, with unique molecular identifiers applied to normalize quantification of the TCRbeta repertoire. The public reads were reprocessed in TCRdb via fastp at Q25 and MiXCR, keeping in-frame beta chains. Identical CDR3 proteins give one entry, which carries the most common genes and DNA. Within this sample are 330,000 or so distinct CDR3 sequences, with 10% of them counted one time only. The ten largest account for 2% to 3% of the sample. Sequenced here: PBMCs from the stem cell graft donor, sampled from the stem cell graft. Receptors were obtained from a human donor who donated a stem cell graft to a child with acute lymphoblastic leukemia.

The J gene is TRBJ2-7, the V gene TRBV7-9; a weak D match, TRBD2 (6 bases). The V gene's germline CDR1 is SEHNR and CDR2 FQNEAQ (reference sequence). CDR3 length: 14 amino acids. Trimming stripped 2 bases from V and 3 bases from J, with 11 bases between. The CDR3 region has the DNA TGTGCCAGCAGCTTAAGAGGAGGGATCTACGAGCAGTACTTC. It yields the protein CASSLRGGIYEQYF.

This clonotype appeared many times. The chain recombines TRBV15 with TRBJ2-7; 8 nucleotides agree with TRBD1. Germline trimming cut 3 bases from V and 2 bases from J; bases unmatched to any gene: 9. The germline V gene encodes CDR1 LNHNV and CDR2 YYDKDF (reference sequence). The length of the CDR3 is 16 residues. This CDR3 is CATSRGIVDRAYEQYF. CDR3 nucleotides: TGTGCCACCAGCAGGGGGATAGTGGACAGGGCCTACGAGCAGTACTTC.

This chain connects TRBV6-2 or TRBV6-3 to TRBJ2-6; D is unresolved. CDR1 and CDR2 (germline): MNHEY, SVGEGT. CDR3 length equals 19 residues. Trimming took 0 bases from V and 0 from J, leaving 15 bases between them. CDR3 amino acids: CASSYSGVATISGANVLTF. In DNA form, the CDR3 reads TGTGCCAGCAGTTACTCAGGTGTCGCAACAATCTCTGGGGCCAACGTCCTGACTTTC.

The chain combines TRBV4-2 with TRBJ1-5; D may be TRBD1 (6 bases). Trimming shortened V by 0 bases and J by 0 bases, and 9 bases separated the two germline ends. This CDR3 comprises 16 residues. Per germline, CDR1 LGHNA and CDR2 YNFKEQ. The CDR3 region has the DNA TGTGCCAGCAGCCAAGAGCAGGGGAATAGCAATCAGCCCCAGCATTTT. This translates into CASSQEQGNSNQPQHF.

This clonotype turned up a few times. V gene TRBV19 combines with J gene TRBJ2-2; the D gene is possibly TRBD1 (6 bases). Germline CDR1 and CDR2: LNHDA and SQIVND (reference sequence). Trimming cost V 6 bases and J 0 bases, with 11 bases left between them. The CDR3 extends over 15 amino acids. CDR3 DNA sequence: TGTGCCAGTAGAGGGGGTCAGGCGAACACCGGGGAGCTGTTTTTT. It yields the protein CASRGGQANTGELFF. The variable domain in full, completed from reference TRBV19 and TRBJ2-2, reads DGGITQSPKYLFRKEGQNVTLSCEQNLNHDAMYWYRQDPGQGLRLIYYSQIVNDFQKGDIAEGYSVSREKKESFPLTVTSAQKNPTAFYLCASRGGQANTGELFFGEGSRLTVL.

This clonotype has a handful of counts. No DNA is shown, since the ends of the CDR3 on it are uncertain; the CDR3 is the one TCRdb lists. The V gene is TRBV6-2 or TRBV6-3, the J gene TRBJ2-7; TRBD2, as called in the table, went unchecked against the DNA. In germline, CDR1 is MNHEY, CDR2 SVGEGT. The CDR3 contains 13 residues when both ends are counted. The CDR3 here is CASSPSFAGGAHF.

This clonotype was observed a few times. This chain joins TRBV4-3 and TRBJ2-5; no reliable D call. Germline V gene data show CDR1 as LGHNA and CDR2 as YSLEER. The CDR3 length is 16 residues. V was clipped by 0 bases and J by 2 bases, with 13 bases between them. CDR3 amino acids: CASSQDGHHQQETQYF. CDR3 bases: TGCGCCAGCAGCCAAGACGGGCACCACCAACAAGAGACCCAGTACTTC.

This sequence joins TRBV7-2 and TRBJ2-7, with 8 bases identical to TRBD2. J gave up 1 base and V 5 bases, and 4 bases lay outside the gene matches. The CDR3 runs 14 residues. The V gene's germline CDR1 is SGHTA and CDR2 FQGNSA. CDR3 protein: CASSRGLASYEQYF. The CDR3 DNA follows: TGTGCCAGCAGCCGCGGACTAGCTTCCTACGAGCAGTACTTC.

This clonotype turned up a few times. This chain joins TRBV4-1 and TRBJ1-2; the match to TRBD1 covers 9 bases. Per the germline V gene, CDR1 is MGHRA and CDR2 is YSYEKL. J was trimmed by 2 bases and V by 4 bases; bases with no gene match: 8. CDR3 length equals 16 residues. CDR3 sequence (DNA): TGCGCCAGCAGCCTGGGACAGGGCACACCAAACTATGGCTACACCTTC. Protein product: CASSLGQGTPNYGYTF.

The gene calls are TRBV7-3 and TRBJ2-1; no clear D. Per the germline V gene, CDR1 is SGHTA and CDR2 is FQGTGA. V lost 6 bases and J lost 8, with 17 bases in between. This CDR3 region has 14 residues. CDR3 sequence reads: CASSSTTSAYEQFF. Written as DNA, the CDR3 is TGTGCCAGCAGTTCGACGACCTCAGCGTATGAGCAGTTCTTC.

This clonotype was counted only a few times. The chain combines TRBV6-2 or TRBV6-3 with TRBJ2-3; D perhaps matches TRBD2 (5 bases). The CDR3 loop spans 10 amino acids. V was cut by 10 bases and J by 11 bases, with 13 bases left in between. Looked up from germline, CDR1 is MNHEY and CDR2 is SVGEGT. This CDR3 is CATARSGQYF. The CDR3 DNA reads as TGTGCCACCGCAAGGAGCGGGCAGTATTTT.

This clonotype came up many times. This chain joins TRBV29-1 and TRBJ1-1, with D uncertain. The V and J ends lost 6 bases and 3 bases respectively, with 11 bases between them. CDR1 and CDR2 from the germline V gene are SQVTM and ANQGSEA. This CDR3 contains 12 residues. CDR3 bases: TGCAGCGTACGCCCTAGGGACACTGAAGCTTTCTTT. It yields the protein CSVRPRDTEAFF.

This clonotype was detected ten times or more. The CDR3 nucleotides read TGTGCCAGTAGTTCGATAGGGACAGGGACCTACGAGCAGTACTTC. As protein: CASSSIGTGTYEQYF. The chain is built from TRBV19 and TRBJ2-7; 9 bases match TRBD1. The CDR3 loop spans 15 amino acids. Germline V gives CDR1 LNHDA, CDR2 SQIVND (reference sequence). V shed 5 bases and J 2 bases; nucleotides not matched to a gene: 7.

As concerns this clonotype: This clone may be a read error of a much larger clone one base away. The J gene is TRBJ1-3, the V gene TRBV5-1; 9 nucleotides line up with TRBD1. In germline, CDR1 is SGHRS, CDR2 YFSETQ. The CDR3 is made up of 13 amino acids. The CDR3 bases are TGCGCCAGCGGGACAGGGACTGGAAACACCATATGTTTT. Its protein is CASGTGTGNTICF.

This clonotype was seen a handful of times. The V gene is TRBV18, the J gene TRBJ2-5; either TRBD1 or TRBD2 may fit D (5 bases each). Trimming shortened V by 6 bases and J by 0 bases, and 20 bases separated the two germline ends. Germline V lookup: CDR1 KGHSH, CDR2 LQKENI. The CDR3 extends over 17 amino acids. The CDR3 here is CASSEGTASLYQETQYF. DNA for the CDR3: TGTGCCAGCTCTGAGGGGACCGCCTCTTTGTACCAAGAGACCCAGTACTTC.

The table lists this clonotype with many counts. The J gene is TRBJ1-5, the V gene TRBV5-1, with D possibly TRBD1 on 5 matching bases. This CDR3 is 14 amino acids long. The germline CDR1 and CDR2 sequences are SGHRS and YFSETQ. The germline V and J ends were trimmed by 1 base and 4 bases, with 9 bases remaining between them. This chain's CDR3 is CASSLTGPNQPQHF. The CDR3 DNA reads TGCGCCAGCAGCTTGACAGGCCCGAATCAGCCCCAGCATTTT.

This clonotype was seen a few times. The CDR3 DNA follows: TGTGCCAGCAGCCTGATAGCGGGACCCCAGTACTTC. Residues: CASSLIAGPQYF. The chain couples TRBV14 to TRBJ2-5, with 8 bases fitting TRBD2. Trimming removed 4 bases from V and 9 bases from J; junction bases left unmatched: 4. The CDR3 sequence is 12 residues long. Germline V gene sequence: CDR1 SGHDN, CDR2 FVKESK.

This clonotype was observed a handful of times. J is TRBJ2-2 and V is TRBV24-1; TRBD1 might be the D (7 bases). The CDR3 is made up of 14 amino acids. V was cut by 5 bases and J by 5 bases, with 11 bases left in between. The germline V gene encodes CDR1 KGHDR and CDR2 SFDVKD. This CDR3 reads CATSGQGGTGELFF. The CDR3 region has the DNA TGTGCCACCAGTGGTCAGGGGGGAACCGGGGAGCTGTTTTTT.

This clonotype was seen a handful of times. The chain has TRBV14 and TRBJ2-5; D is tentatively TRBD1 or TRBD2 (5 bases each). The V gene lost 4 bases and the J gene lost 9 bases, with 15 bases spanning the gap. Germline V gene lookup returns CDR1 SGHDN and CDR2 FVKESK. CDR3 length: 13 residues. The CDR3 region is CASSRGRIGAQYF. The DNA for the CDR3 is TGTGCCAGCAGCCGGGGACGCATCGGAGCCCAGTACTTC.

This clonotype has a count of ten or more. The V call is TRBV5-5, the J call TRBJ2-5, with TRBD1 as a possible D gene (5 bases). Germline loops: CDR1 SGHKS, CDR2 YYEKEE (reference sequence). Deletions cut 4 bases from V and 4 bases from J, with 14 bases between. This CDR3 has 14 amino acids. Here the CDR3 DNA reads TGTGCCAGCAGCCCGGTGGTAGGGGTAGAGACCCAGTACTTC. It codes for CASSPVVGVETQYF.

This clonotype was counted many times. J is TRBJ2-7 and V is TRBV15; D gene unclear. CDR3 length equals 13 residues. V was clipped by 0 bases and J by 0 bases, with 3 bases between them. CDR1 and CDR2 (germline): LNHNV, YYDKDF (reference sequence). This CDR3 reads CATSRDVSYEQYF. CDR3 DNA: TGTGCCACCAGCAGAGATGTCTCCTACGAGCAGTACTTC.

V and J are TRBV28 and TRBJ1-2; 7 positions match TRBD1. CDR1 MDHEN and CDR2 SYDVKM come from the germline V gene. V gave up 4 bases and J gave up 8 bases; unmatched junction bases: 4. The CDR3 is 12 residues long. The CDR3 DNA follows: TGTGCCAGCAGTTACAGGGGAAGAGGCTACACCTTC. It yields the protein CASSYRGRGYTF.

This clonotype was detected only a few times. The chain combines TRBV5-1 with TRBJ2-2; D may be TRBD1 (6 bases). The V gene lost 4 bases and the J gene lost 0 bases, with 19 bases spanning the gap. Germline values: CDR1 SGHRS, CDR2 YFSETQ. This CDR3 region has 18 residues. This CDR3 is CASSQGQRGGTNTGELFF. The CDR3, as DNA: TGCGCCAGCAGCCAGGGCCAACGAGGGGGTACGAACACCGGGGAGCTGTTTTTT.

This clonotype was detected only a few times. The chain links TRBV29-1 to TRBJ2-3, with 7 bases that match TRBD2. The CDR3 has 13 amino acids. The V and J ends lost 4 bases and 2 bases, in that order; junction bases with no gene match: 3. CDR1 and CDR2 from the germline V gene are SQVTM and ANQGSEA. As DNA, the CDR3 is TGCAGCGTTGCGGGGGGAGACACAGATACGCAGTATTTT. Protein: CSVAGGDTDTQYF.

This clonotype was detected only a few times. In nucleotides, the CDR3 is TGTGCCAGCAGCCGACGCCGGGACAGGGGACCGAACACCGGGGAGCTGTTTTTT. Amino acid sequence: CASSRRRDRGPNTGELFF. The rearrangement joins TRBV11-2 to TRBJ2-2; 10 positions agree with TRBD1. Germline CDR1 is SGHAT and CDR2 is FQNNGV. There are 18 residues in the CDR3. With 5 bases clipped from V and 0 bases from J, the junction kept 9 bases outside the gene matches.

The chain links TRBV15 to TRBJ2-3; 8 nucleotides agree with TRBD2. The CDR3 totals 15 residues. V shed 1 base, J shed 4 bases, and the junction held 4 bases outside the gene matches. Per germline, CDR1 LNHNV and CDR2 YYDKDF (reference sequence). The CDR3 region is CATSRAGGLADTQYF. In DNA, the CDR3 is TGTGCCACCAGCAGAGCGGGAGGGTTGGCAGATACGCAGTATTTT.

This clonotype has at least ten counts. V is TRBV7-9 and J is TRBJ2-7; TRBD2 matches at 9 bases. Germline trimming cut 5 bases from V and 2 bases from J; bases unmatched to any gene: 10. The CDR3 spans 16 residues. CDR1 and CDR2 from the germline V gene are SEHNR and FQNEAQ (reference sequence). CDR3 residues: CASSAPGTSSPYEQYF. CDR3 in DNA: TGTGCCAGCAGCGCCCCCGGGACTAGCTCCCCCTACGAGCAGTACTTC.